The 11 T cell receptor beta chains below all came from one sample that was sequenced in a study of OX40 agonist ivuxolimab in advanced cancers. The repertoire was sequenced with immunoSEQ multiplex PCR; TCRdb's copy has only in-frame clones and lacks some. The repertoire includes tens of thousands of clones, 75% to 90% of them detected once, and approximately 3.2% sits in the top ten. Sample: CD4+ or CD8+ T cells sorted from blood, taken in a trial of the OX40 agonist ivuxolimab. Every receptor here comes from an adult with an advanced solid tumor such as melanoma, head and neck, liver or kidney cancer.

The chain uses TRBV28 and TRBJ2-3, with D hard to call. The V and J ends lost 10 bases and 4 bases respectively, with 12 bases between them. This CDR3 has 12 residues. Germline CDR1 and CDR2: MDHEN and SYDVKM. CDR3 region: CATSTLADTQYF. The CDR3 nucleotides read TGTGCCACTTCCACCCTGGCAGATACGCAGTATTTT.

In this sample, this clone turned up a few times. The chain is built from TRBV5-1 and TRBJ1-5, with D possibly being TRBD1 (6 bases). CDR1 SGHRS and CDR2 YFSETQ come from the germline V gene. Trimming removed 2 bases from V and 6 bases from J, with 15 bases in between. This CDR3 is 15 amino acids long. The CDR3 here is CASSLSSGEGQPQHF. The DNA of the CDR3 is TGCGCCAGCAGCTTAAGTTCAGGGGAAGGTCAGCCCCAGCATTTT.

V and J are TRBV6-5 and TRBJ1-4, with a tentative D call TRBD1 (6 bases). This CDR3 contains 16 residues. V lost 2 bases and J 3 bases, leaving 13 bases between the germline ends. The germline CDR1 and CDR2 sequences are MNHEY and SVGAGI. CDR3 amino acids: CASSYRGNGANEKLFF. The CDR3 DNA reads TGTGCCAGCAGTTACAGGGGGAACGGGGCTAATGAAAAACTGTTTTTT.

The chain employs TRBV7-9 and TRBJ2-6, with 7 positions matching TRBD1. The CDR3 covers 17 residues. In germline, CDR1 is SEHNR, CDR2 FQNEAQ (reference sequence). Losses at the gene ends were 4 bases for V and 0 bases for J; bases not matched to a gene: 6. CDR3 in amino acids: CASSSLGQSSGANVLTF. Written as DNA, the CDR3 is TGTGCCAGCAGCTCACTGGGACAGTCCTCTGGGGCCAACGTCCTGACTTTC. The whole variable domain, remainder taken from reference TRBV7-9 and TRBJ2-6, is DTGVSQNPRHKITKRGQNVTFRCDPISEHNRLYWYRQTLGQGPEFLTYFQNEAQLEKSRLLSDRFSAERPKGSFSTLEIQRTEQGDSAMYLCASSSLGQSSGANVLTFGAGSRLTVL.

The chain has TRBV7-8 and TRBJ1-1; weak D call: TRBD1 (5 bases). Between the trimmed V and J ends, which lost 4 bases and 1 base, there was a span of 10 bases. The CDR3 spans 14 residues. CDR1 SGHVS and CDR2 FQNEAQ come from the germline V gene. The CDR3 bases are TGTGCCAGCAGCTCAACCCAGGGGAACACTGAAGCTTTCTTT. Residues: CASSSTQGNTEAFF.

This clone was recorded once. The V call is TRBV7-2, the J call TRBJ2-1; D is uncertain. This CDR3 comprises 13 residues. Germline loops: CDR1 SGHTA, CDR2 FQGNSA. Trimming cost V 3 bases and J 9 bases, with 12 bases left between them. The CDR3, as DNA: TGTGCCAGCAGCTTGAATTCCCCCGCTGAGCAGTTCTTC. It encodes CASSLNSPAEQFF.

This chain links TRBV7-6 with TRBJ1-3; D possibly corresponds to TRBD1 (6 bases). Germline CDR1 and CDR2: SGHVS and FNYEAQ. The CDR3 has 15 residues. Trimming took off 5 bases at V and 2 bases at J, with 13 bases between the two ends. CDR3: CASSTTGKAGNTIYF. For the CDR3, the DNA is TGTGCCAGCAGCACAACAGGGAAAGCTGGAAACACCATATATTTT.

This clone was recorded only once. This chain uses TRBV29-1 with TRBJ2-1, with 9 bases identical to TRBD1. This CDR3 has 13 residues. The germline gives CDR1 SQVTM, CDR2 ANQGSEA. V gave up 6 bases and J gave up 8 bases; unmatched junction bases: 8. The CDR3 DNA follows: TGCAGCGTCTTCGGGACAGGGAAACATGAGCAGTTCTTC. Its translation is CSVFGTGKHEQFF.

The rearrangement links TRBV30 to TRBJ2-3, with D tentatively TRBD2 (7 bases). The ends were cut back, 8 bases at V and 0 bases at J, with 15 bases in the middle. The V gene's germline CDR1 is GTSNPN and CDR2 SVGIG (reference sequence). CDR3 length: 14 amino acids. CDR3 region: CAGTAGASTDTQYF. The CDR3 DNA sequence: TGTGCCGGGACGGCGGGGGCTAGCACAGATACGCAGTATTTT. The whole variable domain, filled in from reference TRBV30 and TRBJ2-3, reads SQTIHQWPATLVQPVGSPLSLECTVEGTSNPNLYWYRQAAGRGLQLLFYSVGIGQISSEVPQNLSASRPQDRQFILSSKKLLLSDSGFYLCAGTAGASTDTQYFGPGTRLTVL.

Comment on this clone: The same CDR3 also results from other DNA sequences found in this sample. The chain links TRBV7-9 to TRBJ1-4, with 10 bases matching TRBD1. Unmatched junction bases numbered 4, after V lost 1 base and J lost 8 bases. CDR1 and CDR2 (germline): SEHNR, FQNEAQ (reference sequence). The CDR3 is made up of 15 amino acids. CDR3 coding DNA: TGTGCCAGCAGCTTAGGGACAGGGGGACGGGAAAAACTGTTTTTT. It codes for CASSLGTGGREKLFF.

The CDR3 sequence: CASSVVGDSNEQFF. CDR3 DNA sequence: TGTGCCAGCAGCGTAGTCGGAGACAGCAATGAGCAGTTCTTC. The V gene is TRBV9, the J gene TRBJ2-1, with D possibly TRBD1 on 5 matching bases. Trimming removed 0 bases at V and 6 bases at J, with 10 bases between. Germline CDR1 reads SGDLS; CDR2 reads YYNGEE. The CDR3 length is 14 residues.